This T cell receptor beta chain was captured by sequencing in a study of identical twins. This clonotype was seen more than once but under ten times. The CDR3 contains 14 residues. The V end lost 5 bases, the J end lost 1 base, and 11 bases lay between the germline ends. Germline values: CDR1 SGHAT, CDR2 FQNNGV. TCRdb itself ran the 5' RACE reads through MiXCR, one entry per CDR3 protein. The sample lists about 720,000 distinct CDR3 sequences; 8.6% were seen once. In addition, the sample was reused for a study of yellow fever vaccine responses in identical twins.

The sample consisted of PBMCs. The receptor comes from a woman younger than 30 in good health. The chain couples TRBV11-2 to TRBJ1-1; D might be TRBD1 (6 bases). CDR3 nucleotides: TGTGCCAGCAGCAACCAGGGGTCGAACACTGAAGCTTTCTTT. Its protein is CASSNQGSNTEAFF.